This record looks at one T cell receptor beta chain sequence and its context. Germline V gene data show CDR1 as KGHSH and CDR2 as LQKENI. CDR3 length: 13 amino acids. V was clipped by 2 bases and J by 3 bases, with 8 bases between them. The data were taken from a study of shared clonotypes between healthy human individuals. The wider study: Used for every donor were three CD4 naive, three CD4 memory, two CD8 naive and one CD8 memory plate.

Sequencing was performed with immunoSEQ multiplex PCR; in TCRdb, only in-frame clones are kept and a portion is missing. This table has some 980,000 clones, 76% appearing once. The TCR was taken from a young man in good health. The V call is TRBV18, the J call TRBJ2-7; the D is unclear. Input material: memory CD4+ T cells sorted from blood. The subset here: CD45RA-negative fraction. The CDR3 loop is CASSPNLGYEQYF. CDR3 in DNA: TGTGCCAGCTCACCAAATCTAGGCTACGAGCAGTACTTC.